This entry lists 23 T cell receptor beta chains sequenced from one sample in a study of early T cells in non-severe SARS-CoV-2 infection. TCRdb re-called the 5' RACE reads through MiXCR, storing one row per CDR3 protein. This sample yields roughly 64,000 distinct CDR3 sequences, of which around 11% are seen a single time; roughly 3% belongs to the top ten. The material sequenced was whole blood, taken at baseline. The origin of the receptors is an adult who was a healthcare worker with PCR-confirmed SARS-CoV-2 infection or an uninfected control (not recorded which).

This clonotype was counted between two and nine times. The chain is built from TRBV7-2 and TRBJ2-7; the D gene is possibly TRBD1 (6 bases). The CDR3 has 14 residues. V was trimmed by 5 bases and J by 6 bases, leaving 17 bases between them. Germline V CDR1 and CDR2: SGHTA, FQGNSA. CDR3 amino acids: CASSPYRDLGEQYF. CDR3 nucleotides: TGTGCCAGCAGCCCGTACAGGGATTTGGGCGAGCAGTACTTC. Full variable domain (rest looked up from reference TRBV7-2 and TRBJ2-7): GAGVSQSPSNKVTEKGKDVELRCDPISGHTALYWYRQSLGQGLEFLIYFQGNSAPDKSGLPSDRFSAERTGGSVSTLTIQRTQQEDSAVYLCASSPYRDLGEQYFGPGTRLTVT.

The chain links TRBV14 to TRBJ1-1; 9 bases are shared with TRBD1. The CDR3 runs to 15 residues. Unmatched junction bases numbered 4, after V lost 0 bases and J lost 5 bases. The germline V gene encodes CDR1 SGHDN and CDR2 FVKESK. The CDR3 DNA sequence: TGTGCCAGCAGCCAAGATGGGGGGACAGGGACTGAAGCTTTCTTT. Translation gives CASSQDGGTGTEAFF. Using reference TRBV14 and TRBJ1-1 for the parts outside the CDR3, the full variable domain is EAGVTQFPSHSVIEKGQTVTLRCDPISGHDNLYWYRRVMGKEIKFLLHFVKESKQDESGMPNNRFLAERTGGTYSTLKVQPAELEDSGVYFCASSQDGGTGTEAFFGQGTRLTVV.

This clonotype has a count of ten or more. The V call is TRBV20-1, the J call TRBJ2-3; D tentatively fits TRBD1 or TRBD2 (7 bases each). Germline V gene lookup returns CDR1 DFQATT and CDR2 SNEGSKA (reference sequence). CDR3 length: 17 residues. Trimming stripped 4 bases from V and 4 bases from J, with 24 bases between. This CDR3 is CSAKGATSHAVSDTQYF. CDR3 sequence (DNA): TGCAGTGCTAAGGGGGCGACTAGCCACGCGGTCTCAGATACGCAGTATTTT.

This chain joins TRBV7-2 and TRBJ2-7; 9 nucleotides align to TRBD1. V shed 2 bases and J 4 bases; nucleotides not matched to a gene: 6. The germline gives CDR1 SGHTA, CDR2 FQGNSA. The CDR3 is 15 residues long. CDR3 in amino acids: CASSLSGTGNYEQYF. As DNA, the CDR3 is TGTGCCAGCAGCTTATCCGGGACAGGGAATTACGAGCAGTACTTC.

Only a few counts were recorded for this clonotype. V is TRBV10-2 and J is TRBJ2-5; 14 bases agree with TRBD2. Germline assignment: CDR1 WSHSY and CDR2 SAAADI. The CDR3 spans 16 residues. Losses at the gene ends were 5 bases for V and 2 bases for J; bases not matched to a gene: 4. Here the CDR3 reads CASSRGLAGVQETQYF. The CDR3 DNA follows: TGCGCCAGCAGTCGGGGACTAGCGGGGGTACAAGAGACCCAGTACTTC.

Many counts were recorded for this clonotype. The chain recombines TRBV6-1 with TRBJ2-5; D remains unclear. This CDR3 region has 13 residues. Trimming left V 6 bases short and J 4 bases short, with 12 bases between. Germline CDR1 and CDR2: MNHNS and SASEGT. The DNA for the CDR3 is TGTGCCAGCAGGGGTGGCGGCAGAGAGACCCAGTACTTC. This translates into CASRGGGRETQYF.

The rearrangement uses TRBV28 and TRBJ2-7; a weak D match, TRBD2 (6 bases). CDR1 MDHEN and CDR2 SYDVKM come from the germline V gene. CDR3 length: 14 amino acids. Between the trimmed V and J ends, which lost 5 bases and 0 bases, there was a span of 11 bases. The CDR3 here is CASSGLPPSYEQYF. The CDR3 DNA reads TGTGCCAGCAGTGGACTACCTCCCTCCTACGAGCAGTACTTC.

Here the CDR3 DNA reads TGCAGTGCTCGCGAACAGGGGGCGAGGAACGAGCAGTACTTC. Residues: CSAREQGARNEQYF. The chain joins TRBV20-1 to TRBJ2-7; 9 nucleotides match TRBD1. Germline CDR1 and CDR2: DFQATT and SNEGSKA (reference sequence). The CDR3 runs 14 residues. V shed 5 bases and J 5 bases; nucleotides not matched to a gene: 10.

The gene calls are TRBV9 and TRBJ1-6; D uncertain. The V gene lost 4 bases and the J gene lost 6 bases, with 8 bases spanning the gap. CDR1 is SGDLS, CDR2 YYNGEE, per germline. CDR3 length: 13 amino acids. As DNA, the CDR3 is TGTGCCAGCAGCCCGGTCGGTAATTCACCCCTCCACTTT. Amino acid sequence: CASSPVGNSPLHF.

This clonotype was detected ten times or more. The V and J genes are TRBV6-5 and TRBJ1-4; D ambiguous. Germline V lookup: CDR1 MNHEY, CDR2 SVGAGI. The CDR3 extends over 15 amino acids. Trimming pared 5 bases from V and 1 base from J, leaving 11 bases between. The CDR3 loop reads CASSRDSRTNEKLFF. In nucleotides, the CDR3 is TGTGCCAGCAGTCGGGATTCCCGAACTAATGAAAAACTGTTTTTT.

This clonotype has a handful of counts. The CDR3 region has the DNA TGTGCCAGGGGACAGACAGCGTCCACTGAAGCTTTCTTT. Its protein product is CARGQTASTEAFF. The chain links TRBV2 to TRBJ1-1; 7 positions match TRBD1. The germline V gene has CDR1 SNHLY and CDR2 FYNNEI. The CDR3 is made up of 13 amino acids. The trim removed 9 bases at V and 4 bases at J, leaving 8 bases unmatched.

This clonotype was observed a few times. The rearrangement uses TRBV20-1 and TRBJ2-7; D ambiguous. The CDR3 sequence is 13 residues long. Trimming left V 2 bases short and J 9 bases short, with 17 bases between. The germline gives CDR1 DFQATT, CDR2 SNEGSKA (reference sequence). CDR3 DNA sequence: TGCAGTGCTAGAAAGGCAGGCCAGGTCGGGCAGTACTTC. Amino acids: CSARKAGQVGQYF.

V usage is TRBV6-5 and J usage is TRBJ2-1; D is ambiguous. The CDR3 sequence is 13 residues long. V was clipped by 6 bases and J by 4 bases, with 10 bases between them. Germline CDR1 MNHEY, CDR2 SVGAGI. In DNA, the CDR3 is TGTGCCAGCAGGCAAGACAAGTACAATGAGCAGTTCTTC. Translation: CASRQDKYNEQFF.

This clonotype was counted a few times. The V call is TRBV7-9, the J call TRBJ1-1; D gene ambiguous. This CDR3 spans 13 amino acids. Germline values: CDR1 SEHNR, CDR2 FQNEAQ (reference sequence). Trimming took 2 bases from V and 1 from J, leaving 5 bases between them. The CDR3 bases are TGTGCCAGCAGCTTAAAACAGAACACTGAAGCTTTCTTT. Translated, it gives CASSLKQNTEAFF.

This chain connects TRBV7-8 to TRBJ2-3; TRBD2 agrees at 11 bases. The CDR3 is 16 residues long. Germline V gives CDR1 SGHVS, CDR2 FQNEAQ. Trimming at V came to 1 base and at J to 5 bases, leaving 5 bases not matched to a gene. The CDR3 nucleotides are TGTGCCAGCAGCTTAGGACTAGCGGGGCATGTAGATACGCAGTATTTT. It is translated as CASSLGLAGHVDTQYF.

The chain has TRBV6-5 and TRBJ2-7; the match to TRBD2 covers 9 bases. Trimming at V came to 6 bases and at J to 6 bases, leaving 9 bases not matched to a gene. Germline CDR1 reads MNHEY; CDR2 reads SVGAGI. The CDR3 spans 14 residues. This chain's CDR3 is CASSPRLAVSEQYF. CDR3 in DNA: TGTGCCAGCAGCCCCCGACTAGCGGTGAGCGAGCAGTACTTC.

This clonotype was recorded many times. The chain uses TRBV29-1 and TRBJ2-1; 8 nucleotides align to TRBD2. In germline, CDR1 is SQVTM, CDR2 ANQGSEA. The CDR3 is made up of 15 amino acids. With 1 base clipped from V and 3 bases from J, the junction kept 5 bases outside the gene matches. CDR3 DNA sequence: TGCAGCGTTGAAGGTATGGCGGGGGGCTACAATGAGCAGTTCTTC. Its translation: CSVEGMAGGYNEQFF.

This chain connects TRBV7-9 to TRBJ1-2, with D possibly matching TRBD1 (5 bases). Trimming pared 5 bases from V and 7 bases from J, leaving 20 bases between. CDR1 is SEHNR and CDR2 is FQNEAQ in the germline V gene (reference sequence). The CDR3 has 15 residues. Here the CDR3 reads CASSLSIGTRGGYTF. DNA of the CDR3: TGTGCCAGCAGCCTGAGCATCGGGACGCGGGGTGGCTACACCTTC.

This chain connects TRBV6-1 to TRBJ2-4; a weak D match, TRBD2 (5 bases). The ends were cut back, 2 bases at V and 0 bases at J, with 8 bases in the middle. This CDR3 region has 15 residues. CDR1 is MNHNS and CDR2 is SASEGT in the germline V gene. The DNA of the CDR3 is TGTGCCAGCAGTGAATATGGACTAGCCAAAAACATTCAGTACTTC. Encoded protein: CASSEYGLAKNIQYF.

Many counts were recorded for this clonotype. The chain employs TRBV24-1 and TRBJ1-2; D is uncertain. The CDR3 covers 12 residues. Germline V gene sequence: CDR1 KGHDR, CDR2 SFDVKD. The V end lost 3 bases, the J end lost 7 bases, and 8 bases lay between the germline ends. CDR3 DNA: TGTGCCACCAGTGATAGGAAACCTGGCTACACCTTC. Protein sequence: CATSDRKPGYTF.

The chain recombines TRBV29-1 with TRBJ1-1, with TRBD1 matching over 7 bases. CDR1 is SQVTM and CDR2 is ANQGSEA in the germline V gene. This CDR3 is built from 12 residues. Trimming cost V 7 bases and J 7 bases; bases outside gene matches: 9. The CDR3 reads CSGRTGPREAFF. The CDR3 DNA follows: TGCAGCGGTAGGACAGGCCCTCGTGAAGCTTTCTTT.

V usage is TRBV12-3 or TRBV12-4 and J usage is TRBJ1-2, with D perhaps TRBD1 (5 bases). This CDR3 region has 13 residues. Trimming removed 4 bases at V and 5 bases at J, with 11 bases between. The CDR3 region is CASSSNKGYGYTF. The CDR3 bases are TGTGCCAGCAGTTCGAACAAGGGGTATGGCTACACCTTC.

This clonotype was picked up a small number of times. This rearrangement joins TRBV20-1 to TRBJ2-1, with D perhaps TRBD1 or TRBD2 (5 bases each). Germline assignment: CDR1 DFQATT and CDR2 SNEGSKA (reference sequence). V lost 6 bases and J lost 6, with 15 bases in between. This CDR3 has 13 residues. As DNA, the CDR3 is TGCAGTGCGCATCCGGGACCGACCAATGAGCAGTTCTTC. Amino acids: CSAHPGPTNEQFF.